This T cell receptor (beta chain) was recovered during a study of blood T cell repertoires in COVID-19. Across the study: The United States, Italy and Spain provided the acute and convalescent COVID-19 samples. T cells, B-cell-depleted T cells, or PBMCs supplied cDNA or gDNA.

The J segment lost 1 base and the V segment lost 7 bases, leaving 5 bases of the junction unmatched. The CDR3 covers 14 residues. In germline, CDR1 is MNHEY, CDR2 SMNVEV (reference sequence). The authors' processing: Amplification with reference gene primers provided the estimates of nucleated cell counts. TCRdb's copy holds only in-frame clones and misses some; the assay was immunoSEQ multiplex PCR. V and J calls and clone size are those listed in that table; D and trimming were worked out from the DNA. The data show 350,000 to 450,000 clones, roughly 88% seen once. The sequencing sample was made of PBMCs or T cells enriched from blood (not recorded which). The rearrangement links TRBV27 to TRBJ1-1, with TRBD1 matching over 8 bases. The source is a woman under 30 who had been exposed to COVID-19. The CDR3 reads CASNQQGGNTEAFF. The CDR3 DNA follows: TGTGCCAGCAACCAACAGGGGGGGAACACTGAAGCTTTCTTT.